A selection of T cell receptor beta chains follows, all from one sample in a study of T cell repertoires in cytomegalovirus infection. TCRdb analysed the reads with MiXCR anew, one entry per CDR3 protein. The sample yields around 710,000 distinct CDR3 sequences, just under 30% seen once. The antigens of these receptors remain unknown. Sample: cultured CD8+ T cells from PBMCs, taken from culture after CMV antigen stimulation. The receptors come from a human donor in good health (CMV status not recorded). Some clones in this sample may be carry-over from other donors' samples. CDR3s leave out the opening cysteine and the closing phenylalanine or tryptophan. A D gene is named only where the DNA matches it firmly.

CDR3aa | v_gene | d_gene | j_gene
ASTLREERNQPQH | TRBV19 | NA | TRBJ1-5
ASSSDRGRTEAF | TRBV6-5 | TRBD1 | TRBJ1-1
ASSFVGSGVSEAF | TRBV12-3/TRBV12-4 | NA | TRBJ1-1
ASIHREWTEENTIY | TRBV7-9 | NA | TRBJ1-3
ASSLVGGETRNTQY | TRBV11-2 | NA | TRBJ2-3
ASSYAGTHNYGYT | TRBV6-8 | NA | TRBJ1-2
ASRTAGFSNEQF | TRBV5-8 | NA | TRBJ2-1
ASNIDRLNTEAF | TRBV12-3/TRBV12-4 | NA | TRBJ1-1
ASAFANTIY | TRBV12-3/TRBV12-4 | NA | TRBJ1-3
ASSLGLRKSGETQY | TRBV7-2 | NA | TRBJ2-5
ASNQGSNEQF | TRBV7-9 | NA | TRBJ2-1
ASRPSEIAPSYNEQF | TRBV28 | NA | TRBJ2-1
ASSDGTGYEQF | TRBV2 | TRBD1 | TRBJ2-1